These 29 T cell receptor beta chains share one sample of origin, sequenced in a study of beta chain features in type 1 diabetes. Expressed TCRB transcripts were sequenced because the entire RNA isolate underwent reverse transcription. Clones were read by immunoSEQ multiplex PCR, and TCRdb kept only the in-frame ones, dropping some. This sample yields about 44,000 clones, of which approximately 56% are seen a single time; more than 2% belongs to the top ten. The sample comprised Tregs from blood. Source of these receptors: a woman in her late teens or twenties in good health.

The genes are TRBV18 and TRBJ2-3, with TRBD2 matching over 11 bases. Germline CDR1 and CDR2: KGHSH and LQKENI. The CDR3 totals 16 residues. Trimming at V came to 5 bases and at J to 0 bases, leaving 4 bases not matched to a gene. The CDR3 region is CASSARTSGSTDTQYF. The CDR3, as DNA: TGTGCCAGCTCAGCTAGGACTAGCGGGAGCACAGATACGCAGTATTTT.

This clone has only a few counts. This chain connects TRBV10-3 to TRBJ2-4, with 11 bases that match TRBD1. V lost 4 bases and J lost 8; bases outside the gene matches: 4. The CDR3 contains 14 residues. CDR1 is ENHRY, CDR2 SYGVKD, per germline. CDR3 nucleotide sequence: TGTGCCATCAGTGTGGGACAGGGGGTAGACATTCAGTACTTC. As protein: CAISVGQGVDIQYF.

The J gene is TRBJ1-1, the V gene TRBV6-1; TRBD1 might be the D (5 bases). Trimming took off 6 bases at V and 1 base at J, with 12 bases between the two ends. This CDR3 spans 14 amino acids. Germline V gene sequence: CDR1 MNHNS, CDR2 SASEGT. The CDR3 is CASSLIQGNTEAFF. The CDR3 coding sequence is TGTGCCAGCAGCCTAATCCAGGGGAACACTGAAGCTTTCTTT.

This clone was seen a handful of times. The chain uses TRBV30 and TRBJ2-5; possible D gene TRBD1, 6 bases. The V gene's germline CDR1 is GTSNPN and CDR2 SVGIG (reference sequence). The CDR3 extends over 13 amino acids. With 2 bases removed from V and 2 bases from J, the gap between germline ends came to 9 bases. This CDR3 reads CAWSRGGQETQYF. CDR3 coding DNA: TGTGCCTGGAGTAGAGGGGGTCAAGAGACCCAGTACTTC.

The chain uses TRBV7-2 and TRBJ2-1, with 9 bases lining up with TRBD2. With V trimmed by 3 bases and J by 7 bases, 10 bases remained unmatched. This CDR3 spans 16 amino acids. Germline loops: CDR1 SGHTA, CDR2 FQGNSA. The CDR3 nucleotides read TGTGCCAGCAGCTTCATTAGCGGGAGCTATCGGAATGAGCAGTTCTTC. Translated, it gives CASSFISGSYRNEQFF.

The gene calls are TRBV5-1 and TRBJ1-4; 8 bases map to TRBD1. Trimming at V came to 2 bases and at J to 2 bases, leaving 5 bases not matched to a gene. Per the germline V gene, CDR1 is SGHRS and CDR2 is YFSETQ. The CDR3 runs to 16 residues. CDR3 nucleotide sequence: TGCGCCAGCAGCTTTGACAGGGGAGCGACTAATGAAAAACTGTTTTTT. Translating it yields CASSFDRGATNEKLFF.

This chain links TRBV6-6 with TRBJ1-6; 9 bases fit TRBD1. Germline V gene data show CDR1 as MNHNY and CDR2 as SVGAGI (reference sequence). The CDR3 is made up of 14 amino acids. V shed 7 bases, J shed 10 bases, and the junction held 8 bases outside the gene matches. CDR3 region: CASNGGTGRSPLHF. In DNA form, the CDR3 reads TGTGCCAGCAATGGCGGGACAGGGAGGTCACCCCTCCACTTT.

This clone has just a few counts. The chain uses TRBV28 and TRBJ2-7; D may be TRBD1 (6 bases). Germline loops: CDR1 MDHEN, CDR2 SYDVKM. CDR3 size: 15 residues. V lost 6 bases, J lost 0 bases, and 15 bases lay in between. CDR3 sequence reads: CASRPQGTPSYEQYF. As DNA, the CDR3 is TGTGCCAGCAGACCCCAGGGGACCCCCTCCTACGAGCAGTACTTC.

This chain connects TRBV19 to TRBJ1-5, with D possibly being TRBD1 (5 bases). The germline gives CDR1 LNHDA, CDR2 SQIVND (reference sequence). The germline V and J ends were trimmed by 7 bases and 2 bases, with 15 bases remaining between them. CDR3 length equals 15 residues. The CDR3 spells CASIPTGPGNQPQHF. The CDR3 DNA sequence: TGTGCCAGTATCCCAACAGGTCCAGGCAATCAGCCCCAGCATTTT. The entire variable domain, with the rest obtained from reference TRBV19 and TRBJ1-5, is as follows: DGGITQSPKYLFRKEGQNVTLSCEQNLNHDAMYWYRQDPGQGLRLIYYSQIVNDFQKGDIAEGYSVSREKKESFPLTVTSAQKNPTAFYLCASIPTGPGNQPQHFGDGTRLSIL.

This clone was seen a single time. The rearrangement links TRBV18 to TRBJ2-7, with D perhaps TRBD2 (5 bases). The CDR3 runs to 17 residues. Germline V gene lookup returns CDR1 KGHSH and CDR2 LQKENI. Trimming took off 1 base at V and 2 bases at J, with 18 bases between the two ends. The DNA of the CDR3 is TGTGCCAGCTCACCACGGTCCCCGGCCGGAGCGGCCTACGAGCAGTACTTC. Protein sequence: CASSPRSPAGAAYEQYF.

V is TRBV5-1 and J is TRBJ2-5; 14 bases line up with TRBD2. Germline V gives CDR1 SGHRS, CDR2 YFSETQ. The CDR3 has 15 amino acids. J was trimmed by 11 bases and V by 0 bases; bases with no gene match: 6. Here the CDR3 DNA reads TGCGCCAGCAGCTTGGCGGGACTAGCGGGAGTAGAGCAGTACTTC. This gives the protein CASSLAGLAGVEQYF.

CDR3 in amino acids: CASRGGLAGIDTQYF. CDR3 bases: TGTGCCAGCAGGGGGGGACTAGCGGGAATCGATACGCAGTATTTT. The chain employs TRBV6-6 and TRBJ2-3; the match to TRBD2 covers 13 bases. Germline V gene data show CDR1 as MNHNY and CDR2 as SVGAGI (reference sequence). The CDR3 contains 15 residues. The trim removed 6 bases at V and 6 bases at J, leaving 6 bases unmatched.

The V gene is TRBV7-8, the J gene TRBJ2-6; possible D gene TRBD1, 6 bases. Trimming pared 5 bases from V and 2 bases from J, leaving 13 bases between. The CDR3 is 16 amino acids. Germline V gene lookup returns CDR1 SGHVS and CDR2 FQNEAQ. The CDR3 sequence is CASSTGWGPGANVLTF. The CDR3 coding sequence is TGTGCCAGCAGCACTGGATGGGGGCCTGGGGCCAACGTCCTGACTTTC.

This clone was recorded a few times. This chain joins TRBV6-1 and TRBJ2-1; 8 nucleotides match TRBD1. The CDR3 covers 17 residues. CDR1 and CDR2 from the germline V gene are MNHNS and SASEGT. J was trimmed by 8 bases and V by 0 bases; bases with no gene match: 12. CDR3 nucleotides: TGTGCCAGCAGTGAAGCGCTACGGCAGGGGGCGAGGGATGAGCAGTTCTTC. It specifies CASSEALRQGARDEQFF.

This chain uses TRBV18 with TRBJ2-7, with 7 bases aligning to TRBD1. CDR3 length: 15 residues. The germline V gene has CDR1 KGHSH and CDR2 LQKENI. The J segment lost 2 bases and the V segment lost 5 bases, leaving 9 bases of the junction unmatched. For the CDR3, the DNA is TGTGCCAGCTCATCCACGCCTCAGGGGGCCTACGAGCAGTACTTC. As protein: CASSSTPQGAYEQYF.

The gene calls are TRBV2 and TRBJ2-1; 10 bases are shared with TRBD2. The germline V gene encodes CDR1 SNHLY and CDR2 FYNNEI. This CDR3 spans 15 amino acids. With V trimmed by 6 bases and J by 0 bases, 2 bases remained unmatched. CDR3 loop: CASRLAGISYNEQFF. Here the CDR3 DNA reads TGTGCCAGCAGACTAGCGGGGATCTCCTACAATGAGCAGTTCTTC. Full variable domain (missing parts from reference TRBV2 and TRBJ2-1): EPEVTQTPSHQVTQMGQEVILRCVPISNHLYFYWYRQILGQKVEFLVSFYNNEISEKSEIFDDQFSVERPDGSNFTLKIRSTKLEDSAMYFCASRLAGISYNEQFFGPGTRLTVL.

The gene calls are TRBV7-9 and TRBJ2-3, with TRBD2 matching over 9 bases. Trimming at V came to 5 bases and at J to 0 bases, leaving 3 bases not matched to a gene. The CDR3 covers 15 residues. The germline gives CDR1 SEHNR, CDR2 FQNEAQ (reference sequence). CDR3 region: CASSVSGSSTDTQYF. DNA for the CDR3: TGTGCCAGCAGCGTTAGCGGGAGTAGCACAGATACGCAGTATTTT.

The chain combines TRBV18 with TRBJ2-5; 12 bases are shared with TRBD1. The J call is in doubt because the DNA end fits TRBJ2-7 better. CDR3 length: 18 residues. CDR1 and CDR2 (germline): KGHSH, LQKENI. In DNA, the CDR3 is TGTGCCAGCTCATCACGGCCGGGGACAGGGGGCGCCTCCTACGAGCAGTACTTC. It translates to CASSSRPGTGGASYEQYF.

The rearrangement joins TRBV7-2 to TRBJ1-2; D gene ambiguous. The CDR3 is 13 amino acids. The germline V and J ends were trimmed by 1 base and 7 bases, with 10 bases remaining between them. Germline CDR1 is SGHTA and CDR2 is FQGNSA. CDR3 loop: CASSLDTVTGYTF. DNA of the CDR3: TGTGCCAGCAGCTTAGATACGGTTACTGGCTACACCTTC.

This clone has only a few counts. Here the CDR3 DNA reads TGTGCCAGCAGGGGACAGGGCCCAAATCAGCCCCAGCATTTT. It codes for CASRGQGPNQPQHF. V and J are TRBV25-1 and TRBJ1-5; 9 positions agree with TRBD1. Germline V gene sequence: CDR1 MGHDK, CDR2 SYGVNS. The ends lost 6 bases at V and 4 bases at J; junction bases unmatched: 4. The CDR3 covers 14 residues.

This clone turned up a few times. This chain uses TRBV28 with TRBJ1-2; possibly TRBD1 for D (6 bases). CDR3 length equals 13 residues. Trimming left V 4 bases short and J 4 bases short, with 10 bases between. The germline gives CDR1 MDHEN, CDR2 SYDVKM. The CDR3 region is CASSSGQTYGYTF. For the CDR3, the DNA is TGTGCCAGCAGTTCTGGACAGACCTATGGCTACACCTTC.

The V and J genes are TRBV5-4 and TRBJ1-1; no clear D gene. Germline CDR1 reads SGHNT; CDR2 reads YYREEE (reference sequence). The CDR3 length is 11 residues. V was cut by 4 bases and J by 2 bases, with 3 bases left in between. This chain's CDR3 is CASSVNTEAFF. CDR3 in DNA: TGTGCCAGCAGCGTAAACACTGAAGCTTTCTTT. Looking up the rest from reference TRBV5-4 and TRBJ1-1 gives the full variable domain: ETGVTQSPTHLIKTRGQQVTLRCSSQSGHNTVSWYQQALGQGPQFIFQYYREEENGRGNFPPRFSGLQFPNYSSELNVNALELDDSALYLCASSVNTEAFFGQGTRLTVV.

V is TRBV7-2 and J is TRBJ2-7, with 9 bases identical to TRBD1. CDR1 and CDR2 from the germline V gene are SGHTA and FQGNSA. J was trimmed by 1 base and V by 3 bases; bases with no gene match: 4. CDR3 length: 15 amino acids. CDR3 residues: CASSFGQGKSYEQYF. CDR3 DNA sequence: TGTGCCAGCAGCTTTGGACAGGGGAAATCCTACGAGCAGTACTTC.

CDR3 loop: CASSLLATRGNEQFF. The DNA for the CDR3 is TGTGCCAGCAGCTTGCTAGCCACCAGAGGGAATGAGCAGTTCTTC. The chain is built from TRBV5-4 and TRBJ2-1; possible D gene TRBD2, 5 bases. Trimming left V 1 base short and J 7 bases short, with 15 bases between. The germline CDR1 and CDR2 sequences are SGHNT and YYREEE (reference sequence). The CDR3 has 15 residues.

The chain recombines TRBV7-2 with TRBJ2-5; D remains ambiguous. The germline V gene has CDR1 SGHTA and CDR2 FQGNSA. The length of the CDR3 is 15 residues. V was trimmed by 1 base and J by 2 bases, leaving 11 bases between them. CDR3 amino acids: CASSLGYRRQETQYF. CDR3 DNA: TGTGCCAGCAGCTTAGGGTATCGGCGGCAAGAGACCCAGTACTTC.

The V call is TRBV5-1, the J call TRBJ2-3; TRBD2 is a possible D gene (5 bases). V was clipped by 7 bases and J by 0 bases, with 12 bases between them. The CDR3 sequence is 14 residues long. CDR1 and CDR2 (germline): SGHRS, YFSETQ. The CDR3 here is CASESGFSTDTQYF. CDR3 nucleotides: TGCGCCAGCGAAAGCGGATTTAGCACAGATACGCAGTATTTT.

The CDR3 loop is CASSVEPTGAYNEQFF. CDR3 coding DNA: TGTGCCAGCAGCGTAGAGCCGACAGGGGCCTACAATGAGCAGTTCTTC. This chain joins TRBV9 and TRBJ2-1; 8 nucleotides line up with TRBD1. Germline trimming cut 0 bases from V and 2 bases from J; bases unmatched to any gene: 4. The CDR3 length is 16 residues. The germline V gene has CDR1 SGDLS and CDR2 YYNGEE.

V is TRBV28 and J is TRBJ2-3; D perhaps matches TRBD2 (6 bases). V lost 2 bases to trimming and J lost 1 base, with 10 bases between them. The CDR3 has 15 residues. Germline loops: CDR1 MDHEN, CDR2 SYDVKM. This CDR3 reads CASSLGGIGTDTQYF. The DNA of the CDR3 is TGTGCCAGCAGTTTAGGGGGGATAGGCACAGATACGCAGTATTTT. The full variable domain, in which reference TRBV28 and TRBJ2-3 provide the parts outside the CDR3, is DVKVTQSSRYLVKRTGEKVFLECVQDMDHENMFWYRQDPGLGLRLIYFSYDVKMKEKGDIPEGYSVSREKKERFSLILESASTNQTSMYLCASSLGGIGTDTQYFGPGTRLTVL.

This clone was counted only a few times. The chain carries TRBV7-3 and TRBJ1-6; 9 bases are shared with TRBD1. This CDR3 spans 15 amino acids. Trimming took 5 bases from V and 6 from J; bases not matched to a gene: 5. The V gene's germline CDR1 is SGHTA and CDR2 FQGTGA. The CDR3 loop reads CASSQGQGGNSPLHF. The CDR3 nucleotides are TGTGCCAGCAGCCAGGGACAGGGTGGTAATTCACCCCTCCACTTT.